This TCR beta chain was profiled in a study of memory CD4+ T cells and cytomegalovirus serostatus. Study-wide background: Donors were healthy Belgian adults, 10 or so CMV seropositive and 20 to 25 seronegative.

The method was immunoSEQ multiplex PCR; TCRdb's version includes in-frame clones alone and lacks a portion of them. The sample records tens of thousands of clones, 82% being singletons. About this clone: The antigen remains unidentified.

Single viable CD3+CD4+CD8-CD45RO+ cells were sorted as the memory CD4+ T cells. General observations from the study: The CMV-associated TCR signature appears largely within the CD4+ memory repertoire.

This clonotype was obtained from an adult in good health and CMV-seronegative. Sequenced: memory CD4+ T cells from blood.

The CDR3 here is CASSWRPSGSSYNEQFF. In DNA, the CDR3 is TGTGCCAGCAGTTGGAGGCCTAGCGGGAGCTCCTACAATGAGCAGTTCTTC. This rearrangement joins TRBV27 to TRBJ2-1; TRBD2 matches at 10 bases. CDR3 length equals 17 residues. Germline V CDR1 and CDR2: MNHEY, SMNVEV (reference sequence). Trimming at V came to 4 bases and at J to 0 bases, leaving 6 bases not matched to a gene.